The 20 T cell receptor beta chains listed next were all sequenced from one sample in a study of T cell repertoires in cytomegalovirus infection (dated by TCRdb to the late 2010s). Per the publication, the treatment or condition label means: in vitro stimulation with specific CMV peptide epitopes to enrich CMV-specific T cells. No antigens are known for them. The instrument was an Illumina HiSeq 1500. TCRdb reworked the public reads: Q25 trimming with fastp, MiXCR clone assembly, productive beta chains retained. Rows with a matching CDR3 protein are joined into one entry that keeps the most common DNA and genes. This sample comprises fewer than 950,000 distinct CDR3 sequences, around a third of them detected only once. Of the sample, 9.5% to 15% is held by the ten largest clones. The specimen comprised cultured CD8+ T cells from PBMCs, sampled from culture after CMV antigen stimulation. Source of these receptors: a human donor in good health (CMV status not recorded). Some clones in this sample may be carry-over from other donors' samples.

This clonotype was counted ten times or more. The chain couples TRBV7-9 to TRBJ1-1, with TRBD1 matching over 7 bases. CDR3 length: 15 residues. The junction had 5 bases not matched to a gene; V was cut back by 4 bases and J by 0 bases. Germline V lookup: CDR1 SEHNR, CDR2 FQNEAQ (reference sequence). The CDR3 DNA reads TGTGCCAGCAGCTATCAGGGGGAGGTGAACACTGAAGCTTTCTTT. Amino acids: CASSYQGEVNTEAFF.

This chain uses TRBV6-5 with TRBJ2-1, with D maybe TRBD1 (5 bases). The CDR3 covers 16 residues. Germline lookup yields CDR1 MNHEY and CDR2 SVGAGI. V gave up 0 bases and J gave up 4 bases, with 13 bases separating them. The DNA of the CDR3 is TGTGCCAGCAGTTACTCGATGCAGGGATCATACAATGAGCAGTTCTTC. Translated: CASSYSMQGSYNEQFF.

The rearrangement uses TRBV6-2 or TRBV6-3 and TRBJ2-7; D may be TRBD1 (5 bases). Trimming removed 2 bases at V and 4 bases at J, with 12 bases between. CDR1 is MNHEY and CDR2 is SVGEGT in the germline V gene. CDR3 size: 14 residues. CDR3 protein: CASSYGASEYEQYV. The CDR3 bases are TGTGCCAGCAGTTACGGGGCCTCAGAGTACGAGCAGTACGTC.

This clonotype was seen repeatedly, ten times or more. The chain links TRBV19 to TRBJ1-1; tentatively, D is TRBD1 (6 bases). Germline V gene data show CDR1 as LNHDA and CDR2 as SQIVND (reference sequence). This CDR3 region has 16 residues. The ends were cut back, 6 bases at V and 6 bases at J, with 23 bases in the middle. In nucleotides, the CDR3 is TGTGCCAGTAGCAAACGCTGGGGGGCCGGAGGAGCTGAAGCTTTCTTT. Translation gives CASSKRWGAGGAEAFF.

This CDR3 is CASSRTGQGYEQYF. CDR3 bases: TGTGCCAGCAGCAGAACGGGACAGGGCTACGAGCAGTACTTC. This chain connects TRBV6-1 to TRBJ2-7; the match to TRBD1 covers 9 bases. Germline loops: CDR1 MNHNS, CDR2 SASEGT. The V segment lost 6 bases and the J segment 3 bases; nucleotides outside the gene matches: 6. The CDR3 spans 14 residues.

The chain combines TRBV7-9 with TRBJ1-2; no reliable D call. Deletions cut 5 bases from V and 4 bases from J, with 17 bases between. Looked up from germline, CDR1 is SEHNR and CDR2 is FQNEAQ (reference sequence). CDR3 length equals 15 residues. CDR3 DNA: TGTGCCAGCAGCGTGTCGGTCTTCCCTTCCTATGGCTACACCTTC. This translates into CASSVSVFPSYGYTF.

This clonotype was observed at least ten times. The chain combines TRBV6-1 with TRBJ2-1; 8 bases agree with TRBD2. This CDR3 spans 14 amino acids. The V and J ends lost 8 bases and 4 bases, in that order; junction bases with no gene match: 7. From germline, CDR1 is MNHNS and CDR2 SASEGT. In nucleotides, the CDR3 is TGTGCCAGCGGCCTGGCGGGGGGATACAATGAGCAGTTCTTC. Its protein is CASGLAGGYNEQFF.

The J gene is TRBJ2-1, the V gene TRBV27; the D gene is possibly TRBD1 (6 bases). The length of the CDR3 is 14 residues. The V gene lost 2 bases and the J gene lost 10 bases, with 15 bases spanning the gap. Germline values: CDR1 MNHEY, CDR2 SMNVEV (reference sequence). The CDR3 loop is CASSLGGGPGEQFF. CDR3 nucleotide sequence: TGTGCCAGCAGTTTAGGTGGGGGCCCAGGGGAGCAGTTCTTC.

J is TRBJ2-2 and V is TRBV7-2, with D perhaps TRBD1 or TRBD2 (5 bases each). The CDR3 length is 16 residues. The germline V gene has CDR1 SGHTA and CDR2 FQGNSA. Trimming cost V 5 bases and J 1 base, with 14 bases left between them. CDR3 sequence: CASSPGGGLNTGELFF. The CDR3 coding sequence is TGTGCCAGCAGCCCCGGTGGGGGTCTGAACACCGGGGAGCTGTTTTTT.

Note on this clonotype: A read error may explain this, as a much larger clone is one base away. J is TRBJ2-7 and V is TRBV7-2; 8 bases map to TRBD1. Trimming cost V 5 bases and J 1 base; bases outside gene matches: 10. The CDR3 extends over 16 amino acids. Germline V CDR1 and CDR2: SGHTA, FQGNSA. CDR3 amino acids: CASSQIPRTGSYEQYF. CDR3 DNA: TGTGCCAGCAGCCAAATCCCACGGACAGGGTCCTACGAGCAGTACTTC.

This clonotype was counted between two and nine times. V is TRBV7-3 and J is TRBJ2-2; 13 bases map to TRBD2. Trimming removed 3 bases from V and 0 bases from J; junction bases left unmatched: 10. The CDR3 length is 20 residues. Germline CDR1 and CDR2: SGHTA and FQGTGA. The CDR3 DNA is TGTGCCAGCAGCTTCGCCAGGACTAGCGGGGGCCTGCCGAACACCGGGGAGCTGTTTTTT. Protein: CASSFARTSGGLPNTGELFF. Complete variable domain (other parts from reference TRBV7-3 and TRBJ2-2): GAGVSQTPSNKVTEKGKYVELRCDPISGHTALYWYRQSLGQGPEFLIYFQGTGAADDSGLPNDRFFAVRPEGSVSTLKIQRTERGDSAVYLCASSFARTSGGLPNTGELFFGEGSRLTVL.

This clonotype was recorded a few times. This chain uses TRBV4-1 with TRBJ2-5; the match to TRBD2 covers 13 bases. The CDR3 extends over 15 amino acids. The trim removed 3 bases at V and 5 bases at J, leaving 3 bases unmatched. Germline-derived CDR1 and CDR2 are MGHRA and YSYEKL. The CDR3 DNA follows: TGCGCCAGCAGCCAGGGACTAGCGGGGTTGGAGACCCAGTACTTC. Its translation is CASSQGLAGLETQYF.

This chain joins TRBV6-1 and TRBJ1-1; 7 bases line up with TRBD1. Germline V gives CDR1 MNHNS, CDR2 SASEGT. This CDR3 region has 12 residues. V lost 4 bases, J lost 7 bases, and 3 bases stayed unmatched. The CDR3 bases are TGTGCCAGCAGTGTGGGACAGCATGAAGCTTTCTTT. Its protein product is CASSVGQHEAFF.

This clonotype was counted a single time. The CDR3 here is CASSYPRGTGANVLTF. The CDR3 nucleotides read TGTGCCAGCAGTTACCCACGGGGGACCGGGGCCAACGTCCTGACTTTC. The V gene is TRBV13, the J gene TRBJ2-6; D is possibly TRBD2 (6 bases). V lost 6 bases, J lost 4 bases, and 16 bases lay in between. Per the germline V gene, CDR1 is PRHDT and CDR2 is FYEKMQ (reference sequence). This CDR3 spans 16 amino acids.

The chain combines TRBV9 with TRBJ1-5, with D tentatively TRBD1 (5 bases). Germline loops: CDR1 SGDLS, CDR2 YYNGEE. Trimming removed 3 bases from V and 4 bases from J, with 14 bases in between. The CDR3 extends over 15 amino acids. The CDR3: CASSEGGHPNQPQHF. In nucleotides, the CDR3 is TGTGCCAGCAGCGAGGGAGGACACCCAAATCAGCCCCAGCATTTT.

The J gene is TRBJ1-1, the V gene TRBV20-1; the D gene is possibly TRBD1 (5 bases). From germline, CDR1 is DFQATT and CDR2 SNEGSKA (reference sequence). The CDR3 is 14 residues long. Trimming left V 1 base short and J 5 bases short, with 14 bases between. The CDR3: CSARAVGAGTEAFF. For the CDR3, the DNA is TGCAGTGCTAGAGCCGTAGGGGCGGGGACTGAAGCTTTCTTT.

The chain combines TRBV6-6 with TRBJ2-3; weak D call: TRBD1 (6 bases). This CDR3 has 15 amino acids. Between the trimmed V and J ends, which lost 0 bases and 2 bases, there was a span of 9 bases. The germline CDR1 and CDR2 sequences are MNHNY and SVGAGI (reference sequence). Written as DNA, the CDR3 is TGTGCCAGCAGTTACTCACGGGACAACACAGATACGCAGTATTTT. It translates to CASSYSRDNTDTQYF.

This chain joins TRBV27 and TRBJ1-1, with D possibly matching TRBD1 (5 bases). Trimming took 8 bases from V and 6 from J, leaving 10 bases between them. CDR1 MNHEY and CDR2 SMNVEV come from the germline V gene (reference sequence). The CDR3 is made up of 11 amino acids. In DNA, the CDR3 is TGTGCCAGCGGGGGAATTCCTGAAGCTTTCTTT. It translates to CASGGIPEAFF.

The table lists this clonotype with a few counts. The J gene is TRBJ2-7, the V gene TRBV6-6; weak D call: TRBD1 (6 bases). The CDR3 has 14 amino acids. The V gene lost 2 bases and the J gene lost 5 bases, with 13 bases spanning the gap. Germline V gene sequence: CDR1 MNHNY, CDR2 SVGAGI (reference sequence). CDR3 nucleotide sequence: TGTGCCAGCAGTTACGCTGTGAACAGGGACGAGCAGTACGTC. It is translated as CASSYAVNRDEQYV.

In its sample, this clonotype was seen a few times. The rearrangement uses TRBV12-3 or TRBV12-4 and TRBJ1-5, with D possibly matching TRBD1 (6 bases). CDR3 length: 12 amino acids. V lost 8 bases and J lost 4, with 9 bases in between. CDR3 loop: CASQQGNQPQHF. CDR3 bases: TGTGCCAGCCAACAGGGAAATCAGCCCCAGCATTTT.